These 17 T cell receptor beta chains were sequenced from one sample in a study of T cell clonality in common variable immunodeficiency. Measured with immunoSEQ multiplex PCR; TCRdb has only the in-frame clones, and not every one. Recorded here are 40,000 to 55,000 clones, with no singletons, and the ten leading clones hold 8% to 13%. The sample taken for sequencing was peripheral blood mononuclear cells. Receptors were obtained from a person aged 18 to 70 in good health.

This clone came up many times. The CDR3 extends 3 residues past the end of the read, so its final part is completed from the germline J gene. V is TRBV7-3 and J is TRBJ2-1; TRBD2 aligns across 11 bases. J was trimmed by 9 bases and V by 0 bases; bases with no gene match: 4. The CDR3 is 15 residues long. CDR1 SGHTA and CDR2 FQGTGA come from the germline V gene. The CDR3 bases that were read are TGTGCCAGCAGCTTAACTCCTAGCGGGAGGATTGAG. Protein: CASSLTPSGRIE. The full CDR3 protein is CASSLTPSGRIEQFF.

This clone was counted many times. The read ends 3 residues early relative to the CDR3; the germline J gene fills the gap. The V and J genes are TRBV12-3 or TRBV12-4 and TRBJ2-7; 11 bases map to TRBD1. V gave up 1 base and J gave up 5 bases; unmatched junction bases: 7. The CDR3 runs 16 residues. CDR3 DNA (partial): TGTGCCAGCAGTTTAGTCTGGGACAGGGGGATCCACGAG. This codes for CASSLVWDRGIHE. From start to end, the CDR3 is CASSLVWDRGIHEQYF.

This clone was detected a few times. The read finishes 3 residues shy of the CDR3 end, and the germline J gene is used to complete it. The V call is TRBV2, the J call TRBJ2-7; TRBD1 is a possible D gene (6 bases). V lost 7 bases and J lost 2, with 24 bases in between. Germline V gives CDR1 SNHLY, CDR2 FYNNEI. This CDR3 comprises 17 residues. CDR3 sequence reads: CASTLRVPGRGTYEQYF. The CDR3 bases that were read are TGTGCCAGCACCTTGCGAGTTCCAGGAAGGGGGACCTACGAG.

This clone was found many times. The CDR3 goes on 3 residues after the read ends, and that part is filled in from the germline J gene. This chain links TRBV7-9 with TRBJ2-5, with D maybe TRBD1 (6 bases). Germline CDR1 reads SEHNR; CDR2 reads FQNEAQ (reference sequence). The CDR3 has 13 residues. The V end lost 3 bases, the J end lost 3 bases, and 8 bases lay between the germline ends. CDR3 residues: CASSFNREETQYF. The sequenced part of the CDR3 DNA is TGTGCCAGCAGCTTTAACAGGGAAGAGACC.

This clone was found many times. CDR3 in amino acids: CASGKQTVPEAFF. Incomplete CDR3 DNA: TGTGCCAGCGGCAAACAGACAGTCCCCGAA. The rearrangement uses TRBV28 and TRBJ1-1, with a weak D call TRBD1 (5 bases). The read stops 3 residues short of the end of the CDR3; the missing end is completed from the germline J gene. The CDR3 is 13 residues long. CDR1 is MDHEN and CDR2 is SYDVKM in the germline V gene.

This clone has a count of ten or more. The missing CDR3 end, 3 residues past where the read stops, is filled in from the germline J gene. The genes are TRBV5-5 and TRBJ2-2, with TRBD1 as a possible D gene (6 bases). This CDR3 spans 15 amino acids. Germline V gene data show CDR1 as SGHKS and CDR2 as YYEKEE (reference sequence). V dropped 4 bases and J dropped 0 bases, with 10 bases sitting between them. The covered CDR3 bases are TGTGCCAGCAGCAGGGACACCTCGAACACCGGGGAG. Encoded protein: CASSRDTSNTGE. The full-length CDR3 reads as CASSRDTSNTGELFF. Complete variable domain (other parts from reference TRBV5-5 and TRBJ2-2): DAGVTQSPTHLIKTRGQQVTLRCSPISGHKSVSWYQQVLGQGPQFIFQYYEKEERGRGNFPDRFSARQFPNYSSELNVNALLLGDSALYLCASSRDTSNTGELFFGEGSRLTVL.

This clone has at least ten counts. The sequenced fragment ends 3 residues before the CDR3 boundary, so the rest is inferred from the germline J gene. The J gene is TRBJ1-5, the V gene TRBV30; maybe TRBD1 (6 bases). V was shortened by 5 bases and J by 5 bases, with 13 bases between the two germline ends. CDR1 is GTSNPN, CDR2 SVGIG, per germline (reference sequence). This CDR3 is built from 13 residues. The CDR3 sequence: CAWATGRDQPQHF. CDR3 DNA, as far as it was read: TGTGCCTGGGCAACAGGGAGGGATCAGCCC.

This clone was seen many times. The observed sequence ends 3 residues before the CDR3 terminus, with the missing tail filled in from the germline J gene. The gene calls are TRBV20-1 and TRBJ2-2; D not resolved. The CDR3 has 13 residues. V lost 2 bases and J lost 2, with 6 bases in between. CDR1 is DFQATT and CDR2 is SNEGSKA in the germline V gene (reference sequence). CDR3 sequence: CSARLSNTGELFF. The CDR3 bases that were read are TGCAGTGCTAGACTCTCCAACACCGGGGAG.

This clone occurred many times. The read ends 3 residues before the CDR3 terminus; that terminus is restored from the germline J gene. This chain joins TRBV5-1 and TRBJ2-5; 8 nucleotides line up with TRBD1. Germline V gene lookup returns CDR1 SGHRS and CDR2 YFSETQ. This CDR3 has 15 residues. Unmatched junction bases numbered 9, after V lost 4 bases and J lost 4 bases. The chain's CDR3 is CASSVYLTGGETQYF. The CDR3 bases that were read are TGCGCCAGCAGCGTGTACCTTACAGGGGGAGAGACC.

Many counts were recorded for this clone. The read is 3 residues too short to cover the CDR3 end, so that end is filled in from the germline J gene. The V gene is TRBV5-4, the J gene TRBJ2-3; 10 bases are a match to TRBD2. The ends lost 5 bases at V and 5 bases at J; junction bases unmatched: 2. CDR1 and CDR2 (germline): SGHNT, YYREEE (reference sequence). The CDR3 consists of 13 residues. The covered CDR3 bases are TGTGCCAGCAGGCTAGCGGGGGAAGATACG. Translated, it gives CASRLAGEDT. The full CDR3 sequence reads CASRLAGEDTQYF.

This clone was counted at least ten times. The read ends 3 residues shy of where the CDR3 ends; the end is completed using the germline J gene. V and J are TRBV30 and TRBJ1-2; TRBD1 is a possible D gene (5 bases). With 2 bases removed from V and 2 bases from J, the gap between germline ends came to 12 bases. CDR1 is GTSNPN and CDR2 is SVGIG in the germline V gene (reference sequence). There are 14 residues in the CDR3. This chain's CDR3 is CAWSTPGGNYGYTF. The covered CDR3 bases are TGTGCCTGGAGTACCCCGGGGGGGAACTATGGC.

Note on this clone: Read sequence stops 3 residues before the CDR3 end, and the germline J gene provides the missing end. The V and J genes are TRBV20-1 and TRBJ2-7; D gene ambiguous. The ends were cut back, 0 bases at V and 2 bases at J, with 20 bases in the middle. CDR1 and CDR2 from the germline V gene are DFQATT and SNEGSKA (reference sequence). This CDR3 has 17 residues. Partial CDR3 DNA: TGCAGTGCTAGAGACTTTAAGAGAGTGGCCTCCCCCTACGAG. It yields the protein CSARDFKRVASPYE. The whole CDR3 is CSARDFKRVASPYEQYF.

This clone was seen repeatedly, ten times or more. The read gets to within 3 residues of the CDR3 end, and the germline J gene fills in the rest. This chain uses TRBV4-2 with TRBJ2-5; 10 bases fit TRBD2. This CDR3 region has 14 residues. Germline V CDR1 and CDR2: LGHNA, YNFKEQ. V was pared by 8 bases and J by 5 bases, with 8 bases of the junction left unmatched. The CDR3 is CASRAGGVRETQYF. CDR3 DNA, as far as it was read: TGTGCCAGCCGAGCGGGGGGGGTTAGGGAGACC.

This clone appeared a few times. The read stops 3 residues short of the end of the CDR3; the missing end is completed from the germline J gene. Other nucleotide sequences in the sample specify the same CDR3. J is TRBJ2-1 and V is TRBV18; TRBD2 aligns across 9 bases. The CDR3 length is 19 residues. Germline V CDR1 and CDR2: KGHSH, LQKENI. The ends lost 3 bases at V and 3 bases at J; junction bases unmatched: 15. The CDR3 is CASSPPRFSGGSLYNEQFF. The CDR3 bases that were read are TGTGCCAGCTCACCCCCCAGGTTTAGCGGGGGTTCCCTCTACAATGAG.

On this clone: The observed sequence ends 3 residues before the CDR3 terminus, with the missing tail filled in from the germline J gene. This chain links TRBV2 with TRBJ2-4; weak D call: TRBD2 (6 bases). CDR3 length: 16 amino acids. Germline loops: CDR1 SNHLY, CDR2 FYNNEI. Partial CDR3 DNA: TGTGCCAGCAGTGAAGCGCTTGAGGGTTCGGACTATGGT. Translated: CASSEALEGSDYG. The CDR3, in full, reads CASSEALEGSDYGQYF.

In its sample, this clone was seen many times. The read is 3 residues too short to cover the CDR3 end, so that end is filled in from the germline J gene. The rearrangement links TRBV5-1 to TRBJ2-1; 13 bases align to TRBD2. Unmatched junction bases numbered 9, after V lost 4 bases and J lost 5 bases. CDR1 and CDR2 (germline): SGHRS, YFSETQ. The CDR3 covers 17 residues. This CDR3 is CASSPRLAGGPDNEQFF. The sequenced part of the CDR3 DNA is TGCGCCAGCAGCCCTCGACTAGCGGGAGGCCCTGACAATGAG.

This clone was detected ten times or more. The read ends 3 residues early relative to the CDR3; the germline J gene fills the gap. The V and J genes are TRBV5-1 and TRBJ2-5; possibly TRBD1 for D (5 bases). Per the germline V gene, CDR1 is SGHRS and CDR2 is YFSETQ. The V gene lost 0 bases and the J gene lost 1 base, with 7 bases spanning the gap. This CDR3 region has 14 residues. This CDR3 reads CASSLGGLQETQYF. Partial CDR3 DNA: TGCGCCAGCAGCTTGGGGGGCCTCCAAGAGACC. Drawing the rest from reference TRBV5-1 and TRBJ2-5, the complete variable domain is KAGVTQTPRYLIKTRGQQVTLSCSPISGHRSVSWYQQTPGQGLQFLFEYFSETQRNKGNFPGRFSGRQFSNSRSEMNVSTLELGDSALYLCASSLGGLQETQYFGPGTRLLVL.